Sequencing of this T cell receptor (beta chain) was carried out in a study of OX40 agonist ivuxolimab in advanced cancers. Sequenced by immunoSEQ multiplex PCR; TCRdb stores in-frame clones only, minus some. The repertoire includes under 80,000 clones, approximately 92% of them detected once, and around 0.32% sits in the top ten. In germline, CDR1 is ENHRY, CDR2 SYGVKD. CDR3 length: 15 amino acids. Germline trimming cut 3 bases from V and 5 bases from J; bases unmatched to any gene: 7. The starting material was CD4+ or CD8+ T cells sorted from blood, obtained in a trial of the OX40 agonist ivuxolimab. The sequence was obtained from an adult with an advanced solid tumor such as melanoma, head and neck, liver or kidney cancer. The chain combines TRBV10-3 with TRBJ1-5; 7 bases agree with TRBD1. In nucleotides, the CDR3 is TGTGCCATCAGTGAAATGATTCAGGGGGATCAGCCCCAGCATTTT. It is translated as CAISEMIQGDQPQHF.